These 18 T cell receptor beta chains were all obtained from the same sample, sequenced in a study of long-term antiretroviral therapy in people with HIV. Running of the v3.0 immunoSEQ assay took place at survey level. Assay: immunoSEQ multiplex PCR; the TCRdb copy retains only in-frame clones and omits some. The sample records over 30,000 clones, 79% being singletons. The source material was unsorted PBMCs, sampled 1.9 years after starting antiretroviral therapy. These receptor sequences come from a man aged 18 to 29 with HIV.

The gene calls are TRBV6-1 and TRBJ2-3; perhaps TRBD2 as D (6 bases). The CDR3 length is 14 residues. Germline V lookup: CDR1 MNHNS, CDR2 SASEGT. Deletions cut 11 bases from V and 0 bases from J, with 15 bases between. CDR3 sequence reads: CALGPLASTDTQYF. The CDR3 coding sequence is TGTGCCCTGGGACCACTAGCTAGCACAGATACGCAGTATTTT.

This clone has a handful of counts. The chain employs TRBV7-6 and TRBJ2-5; 8 nucleotides agree with TRBD1. Trimming cost V 3 bases and J 9 bases; bases outside gene matches: 12. The CDR3 contains 15 residues. Germline V gene sequence: CDR1 SGHVS, CDR2 FNYEAQ. This CDR3 reads CASSFSGQGAGAQYF. The CDR3 DNA reads TGTGCCAGCAGCTTTTCCGGACAGGGAGCAGGGGCCCAGTACTTC.

The chain joins TRBV5-1 to TRBJ2-7, with 11 bases aligning to TRBD2. Germline lookup yields CDR1 SGHRS and CDR2 YFSETQ. The CDR3 has 18 residues. V shed 4 bases, J shed 4 bases, and the junction held 16 bases outside the gene matches. The CDR3 region has the DNA TGCGCCAGCAGCCCCTCGCGCGGGACTAGCGGATCCCCTTACGAGCAGTACTTC. Translation gives CASSPSRGTSGSPYEQYF.

This clone was counted once. V usage is TRBV7-9 and J usage is TRBJ2-5; D possibly corresponds to TRBD2 (6 bases). The CDR3 is 13 amino acids. Deletions cut 3 bases from V and 7 bases from J, with 12 bases between. Germline CDR1 SEHNR, CDR2 FQNEAQ (reference sequence). In nucleotides, the CDR3 is TGTGCCAGCAGCTTGGAGGGCCCCGCGACCCAGTACTTC. It is translated as CASSLEGPATQYF.

The chain combines TRBV11-2 with TRBJ2-5, with D unresolved. Looked up from germline, CDR1 is SGHAT and CDR2 is FQNNGV. The V end was cut by 4 bases, the J end by 5 bases, with 17 bases between. There are 15 residues in the CDR3. CDR3 region: CASSSSPGPGETQYF. The CDR3 bases are TGTGCCAGCAGCTCATCTCCAGGCCCTGGGGAGACCCAGTACTTC.

The V call is TRBV7-8, the J call TRBJ2-5; no firm D call. The CDR3 totals 12 residues. Germline lookup yields CDR1 SGHVS and CDR2 FQNEAQ. Trimming stripped 2 bases from V and 4 bases from J, with 5 bases between. As DNA, the CDR3 is TGTGCCAGCAGCTTATTTACAGAGACCCAGTACTTC. Protein product: CASSLFTETQYF.

The V and J genes are TRBV7-8 and TRBJ1-1; D might be TRBD1 (5 bases). Trimming removed 4 bases at V and 3 bases at J, with 12 bases between. Germline values: CDR1 SGHVS, CDR2 FQNEAQ. The CDR3 sequence is 14 residues long. The CDR3 nucleotides are TGTGCCAGCAGCTCGGGGGAAAGGGACACTGAAGCTTTCTTT. This sequence encodes CASSSGERDTEAFF.

This sequence joins TRBV19 and TRBJ1-2, with D possibly TRBD1 on 6 matching bases. V gave up 7 bases and J gave up 4 bases, with 16 bases separating them. This CDR3 has 14 residues. Germline V gives CDR1 LNHDA, CDR2 SQIVND (reference sequence). CDR3 sequence reads: CASIPRRGVYGYTF. Here the CDR3 DNA reads TGTGCCAGTATCCCCCGGAGGGGGGTCTATGGCTACACCTTC.

V usage is TRBV18 and J usage is TRBJ2-3; the match to TRBD2 covers 8 bases. The CDR3 has 14 amino acids. V shed 10 bases, J shed 3 bases, and the junction held 9 bases outside the gene matches. Germline assignment: CDR1 KGHSH and CDR2 LQKENI. CDR3 sequence reads: CATRGGAQTDTQYF. CDR3 nucleotides: TGTGCCACCCGGGGGGGGGCACAGACAGATACGCAGTATTTT.

The CDR3 sequence is CASSPSLGGLIETQYF. The CDR3, as DNA: TGTGCCAGCAGCCCTAGCCTAGGGGGTCTAATAGAGACCCAGTACTTC. The J gene is TRBJ2-5, the V gene TRBV13; tentatively, D is TRBD1 (6 bases). Germline V gene data show CDR1 as PRHDT and CDR2 as FYEKMQ (reference sequence). The CDR3 is 16 amino acids. Trimming left V 5 bases short and J 4 bases short, with 20 bases between. The whole variable domain, remainder taken from reference TRBV13 and TRBJ2-5, is AAGVIQSPRHLIKEKRETATLKCYPIPRHDTVYWYQQGPGQDPQFLISFYEKMQSDKGSIPDRFSAQQFSDYHSELNMSSLELGDSALYFCASSPSLGGLIETQYFGPGTRLLVL.

The chain carries TRBV5-1 and TRBJ1-2; 8 nucleotides match TRBD1. This CDR3 spans 15 amino acids. The trim removed 3 bases at V and 1 base at J, leaving 5 bases unmatched. In germline, CDR1 is SGHRS, CDR2 YFSETQ. CDR3 bases: TGCGCCAGCAGCTCTGGGACAGGCCTTAACTATGGCTACACCTTC. It codes for CASSSGTGLNYGYTF. The full variable domain, completed using reference TRBV5-1 and TRBJ1-2, is KAGVTQTPRYLIKTRGQQVTLSCSPISGHRSVSWYQQTPGQGLQFLFEYFSETQRNKGNFPGRFSGRQFSNSRSEMNVSTLELGDSALYLCASSSGTGLNYGYTFGSGTRLTVV.

This clone is a singleton in its sample. The J gene is TRBJ1-5, the V gene TRBV19, with D maybe TRBD1 (6 bases). The CDR3 contains 17 residues. The germline V gene encodes CDR1 LNHDA and CDR2 SQIVND (reference sequence). The V end lost 0 bases, the J end lost 1 base, and 13 bases lay between the germline ends. The CDR3 DNA reads TGTGCCAGTAGTATAGACAGGGGCCCCGGGAGCAATCAGCCCCAGCATTTT. Translation: CASSIDRGPGSNQPQHF.

This clone was detected only a few times. CDR3 bases: TGTGCCAGTTCACCCCCGTCCGGGGAGCTGTTTTTT. Translated: CASSPPSGELFF. V gene TRBV19 combines with J gene TRBJ2-2; D uncertain. The CDR3 has 12 amino acids. The germline V gene encodes CDR1 LNHDA and CDR2 SQIVND (reference sequence). The germline V and J ends were trimmed by 8 bases and 6 bases, with 10 bases remaining between them.

The gene calls are TRBV6-5 and TRBJ1-2, with TRBD1 matching 12 bases. Germline-derived CDR1 and CDR2 are MNHEY and SVGAGI. This CDR3 has 15 amino acids. J was trimmed by 6 bases and V by 5 bases; bases with no gene match: 7. CDR3: CASSNPGQGANGYTF. The DNA for the CDR3 is TGTGCCAGCAGTAACCCGGGACAGGGGGCGAATGGCTACACCTTC.

This chain links TRBV6-1 with TRBJ1-3, with a tentative D call TRBD1 (5 bases). In germline, CDR1 is MNHNS, CDR2 SASEGT. The V end lost 4 bases, the J end lost 2 bases, and 12 bases lay between the germline ends. This CDR3 is 15 amino acids long. The CDR3 DNA reads TGTGCCAGCAGTGTGGGGCCCTGGCCTGGAAACACCATATATTTT. This sequence encodes CASSVGPWPGNTIYF.

The chain joins TRBV19 to TRBJ1-1; D not resolved. The CDR3 extends over 14 amino acids. The V end was cut by 5 bases, the J end by 2 bases, with 12 bases between. Per the germline V gene, CDR1 is LNHDA and CDR2 is SQIVND (reference sequence). In nucleotides, the CDR3 is TGTGCCAGTAGTCCGACTAGATTAAACACTGAAGCTTTCTTT. It is translated as CASSPTRLNTEAFF.

V usage is TRBV28 and J usage is TRBJ1-1; D unresolved. The CDR3 totals 12 residues. V lost 1 base and J lost 4, with 4 bases in between. CDR1 MDHEN and CDR2 SYDVKM come from the germline V gene. CDR3 coding DNA: TGTGCCAGCAGTTTATCAGGCACTGAAGCTTTCTTT. Amino acid sequence: CASSLSGTEAFF.

V and J are TRBV2 and TRBJ2-5; a weak D match, TRBD2 (5 bases). Germline assignment: CDR1 SNHLY and CDR2 FYNNEI. V gave up 0 bases and J gave up 2 bases, with 16 bases separating them. The CDR3 sequence is 17 residues long. The CDR3 DNA reads as TGTGCCAGCAGTGAAGCTCTGGGAGCGACCCCTCAAGAGACCCAGTACTTC. This encodes CASSEALGATPQETQYF.